Shown below are 10 T cell receptor beta chains from a single sample sequenced in a study of beta chain features in type 1 diabetes. Of the isolated RNA, all was reverse transcribed, and so the sequenced material was expressed TCRB transcripts. Assay used: immunoSEQ multiplex PCR; TCRdb lists only in-frame clones, some missing. The top ten hold 0.65% of the sample, which has under 200,000 clones, under 9.5% seen once. The sample comprised central memory CD4+ T cells from blood. The receptor set was obtained from a man between 18 and 29 years old in good health.

V is TRBV5-1 and J is TRBJ2-5; possible D gene TRBD1, 5 bases. The V and J ends lost 1 base and 5 bases respectively, with 12 bases between them. This CDR3 region has 14 residues. The germline gives CDR1 SGHRS, CDR2 YFSETQ. The CDR3 is CASSLQGDRETQYF. Written as DNA, the CDR3 is TGCGCCAGCAGCTTGCAGGGTGATCGGGAGACCCAGTACTTC.

In this sample, this clone turned up a few times. The J gene is TRBJ2-5, the V gene TRBV5-1, with 8 nucleotides matching TRBD1. CDR1 SGHRS and CDR2 YFSETQ come from the germline V gene. The ends lost 7 bases at V and 5 bases at J; junction bases unmatched: 10. The CDR3 has 14 residues. CDR3 amino acids: CASGQGAETETQYF. The CDR3, as DNA: TGCGCCAGCGGCCAGGGGGCCGAGACGGAGACCCAGTACTTC. Supplemented by reference TRBV5-1 and TRBJ2-5, the full variable domain reads KAGVTQTPRYLIKTRGQQVTLSCSPISGHRSVSWYQQTPGQGLQFLFEYFSETQRNKGNFPGRFSGRQFSNSRSEMNVSTLELGDSALYLCASGQGAETETQYFGPGTRLLVL.

V is TRBV10-3 and J is TRBJ1-5, with D perhaps TRBD1 (5 bases). The V and J ends lost 1 base and 2 bases respectively, with 6 bases between them. Germline V gene lookup returns CDR1 ENHRY and CDR2 SYGVKD. The CDR3 extends over 14 amino acids. CDR3 DNA sequence: TGTGCCATCAGTGAGTTACAGGGCAATCAGCCCCAGCATTTT. Its protein product is CAISELQGNQPQHF.

This CDR3 reads CASSDDSGEEKLFF. In DNA, the CDR3 is TGTGCCAGCAGTGACGACAGTGGTGAGGAAAAACTGTTTTTT. This chain joins TRBV6-6 and TRBJ1-4; perhaps TRBD1 as D (5 bases). This CDR3 has 14 amino acids. V dropped 5 bases and J dropped 8 bases, with 15 bases sitting between them. The V gene's germline CDR1 is MNHNY and CDR2 SVGAGI (reference sequence).

This clone showed up many times. The CDR3 DNA reads as TGTGCCTGGAGGGGGACAGGATTATATAATTCACCCCTCCACTTT. Its translation is CAWRGTGLYNSPLHF. The chain employs TRBV30 and TRBJ1-6; 8 bases fit TRBD1. The CDR3 runs 15 residues. Per the germline V gene, CDR1 is GTSNPN and CDR2 is SVGIG (reference sequence). Trimming took 3 bases from V and 4 from J; bases not matched to a gene: 5.

This clone was counted at least ten times. J is TRBJ2-7 and V is TRBV29-1; TRBD2 matches 7 bases. Unmatched junction bases numbered 12, after V lost 4 bases and J lost 6 bases. From germline, CDR1 is SQVTM and CDR2 ANQGSEA. CDR3 length: 14 amino acids. The CDR3 DNA is TGCAGCGTTGGTGACGGGGGAGGGGTTTCCGAGCAGTACTTC. Translated: CSVGDGGGVSEQYF.

In this sample, this clone turned up many times. V gene TRBV30 combines with J gene TRBJ2-7; TRBD2 is a possible D gene (5 bases). Germline CDR1 GTSNPN, CDR2 SVGIG (reference sequence). V lost 2 bases and J lost 9, with 17 bases in between. The CDR3 runs 13 residues. The CDR3 loop is CAWSPRLEARQYF. DNA for the CDR3: TGTGCCTGGAGTCCCCGTCTGGAGGCCAGGCAGTACTTC. The complete variable domain, with remaining parts taken from reference TRBV30 and TRBJ2-7, reads SQTIHQWPATLVQPVGSPLSLECTVEGTSNPNLYWYRQAAGRGLQLLFYSVGIGQISSEVPQNLSASRPQDRQFILSSKKLLLSDSGFYLCAWSPRLEARQYFGPGTRLTVT.

This clone was counted a few times. CDR3 loop: CASSKPRDRETQYF. The CDR3 DNA reads TGCGCCAGCAGCAAACCAAGGGACAGAGAGACCCAGTACTTC. The gene calls are TRBV4-3 and TRBJ2-5, with TRBD1 matching over 7 bases. Trimming cost V 5 bases and J 4 bases; bases outside gene matches: 7. Germline assignment: CDR1 LGHNA and CDR2 YSLEER. The CDR3 is 14 amino acids.

This clone has just a few counts. The rearrangement joins TRBV7-3 to TRBJ1-1; the D gene is possibly TRBD1 (5 bases). Trimming took 6 bases from V and 5 from J, leaving 16 bases between them. There are 14 residues in the CDR3. The V gene's germline CDR1 is SGHTA and CDR2 FQGTGA. The CDR3 is CASSVGGVGTEAFF. Here the CDR3 DNA reads TGTGCCAGCAGTGTGGGGGGGGTAGGAACTGAAGCTTTCTTT.

The chain links TRBV5-1 to TRBJ1-4; D remains unclear. Germline V CDR1 and CDR2: SGHRS, YFSETQ. The length of the CDR3 is 18 residues. The V end lost 0 bases, the J end lost 4 bases, and 19 bases lay between the germline ends. The DNA for the CDR3 is TGCGCCAGCAGCTTGGGAGGTTCGATCCGTGAGATTAATGAAAAACTGTTTTTT. Amino acid sequence: CASSLGGSIREINEKLFF.